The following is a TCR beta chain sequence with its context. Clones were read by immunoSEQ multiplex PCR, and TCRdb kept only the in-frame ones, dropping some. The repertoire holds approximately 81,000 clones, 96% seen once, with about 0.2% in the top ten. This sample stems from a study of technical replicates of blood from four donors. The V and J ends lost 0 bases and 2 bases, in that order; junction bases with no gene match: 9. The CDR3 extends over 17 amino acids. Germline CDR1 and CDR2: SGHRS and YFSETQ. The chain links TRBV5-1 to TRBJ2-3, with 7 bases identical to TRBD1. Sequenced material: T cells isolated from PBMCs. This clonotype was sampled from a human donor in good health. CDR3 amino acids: CASSLAEVGQATDTQYF. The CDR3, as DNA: TGCGCCAGCAGCTTGGCCGAGGTCGGACAGGCCACAGATACGCAGTATTTT.